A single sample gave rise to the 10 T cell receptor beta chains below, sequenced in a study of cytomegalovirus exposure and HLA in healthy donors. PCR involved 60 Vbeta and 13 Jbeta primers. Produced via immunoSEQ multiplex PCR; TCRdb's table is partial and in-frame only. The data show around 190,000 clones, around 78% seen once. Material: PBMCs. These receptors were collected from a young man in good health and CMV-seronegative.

The CDR3 reads CASYPTVATNEKLFF. The CDR3 bases are TGTGCCAGCTATCCGACAGTTGCAACTAATGAAAAACTGTTTTTT. The chain joins TRBV28 to TRBJ1-4, with TRBD1 as a possible D gene (5 bases). The germline gives CDR1 MDHEN, CDR2 SYDVKM. CDR3 size: 15 residues. Between the trimmed V and J ends, which lost 8 bases and 0 bases, there was a span of 13 bases.

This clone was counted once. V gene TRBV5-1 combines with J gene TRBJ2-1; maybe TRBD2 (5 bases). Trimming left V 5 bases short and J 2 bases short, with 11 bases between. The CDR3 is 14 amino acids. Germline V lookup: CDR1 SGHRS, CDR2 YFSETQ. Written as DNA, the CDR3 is TGCGCCAGCAGACGCGGGCCCACCTACAATGAGCAGTTCTTC. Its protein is CASRRGPTYNEQFF.

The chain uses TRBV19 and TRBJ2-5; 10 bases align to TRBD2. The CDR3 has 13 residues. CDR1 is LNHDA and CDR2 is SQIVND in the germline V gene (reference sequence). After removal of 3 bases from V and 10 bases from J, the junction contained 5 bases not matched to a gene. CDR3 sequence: CASSILAGDGQYF. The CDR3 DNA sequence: TGTGCCAGTAGTATTCTAGCGGGAGATGGCCAGTACTTC.

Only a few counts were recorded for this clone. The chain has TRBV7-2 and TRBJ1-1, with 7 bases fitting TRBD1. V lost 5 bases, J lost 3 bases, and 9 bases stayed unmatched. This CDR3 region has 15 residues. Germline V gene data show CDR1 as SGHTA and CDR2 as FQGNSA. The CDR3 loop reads CASSGRDRQYTEAFF. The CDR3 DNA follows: TGTGCCAGCAGCGGGCGGGACAGACAGTACACTGAAGCTTTCTTT. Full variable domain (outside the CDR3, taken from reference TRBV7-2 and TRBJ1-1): GAGVSQSPSNKVTEKGKDVELRCDPISGHTALYWYRQSLGQGLEFLIYFQGNSAPDKSGLPSDRFSAERTGGSVSTLTIQRTQQEDSAVYLCASSGRDRQYTEAFFGQGTRLTVV.

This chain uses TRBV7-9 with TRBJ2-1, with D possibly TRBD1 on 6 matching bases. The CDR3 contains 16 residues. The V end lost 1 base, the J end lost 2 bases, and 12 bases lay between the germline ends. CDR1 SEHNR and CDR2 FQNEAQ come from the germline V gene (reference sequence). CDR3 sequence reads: CASSLEGTRAYNEQFF. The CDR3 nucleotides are TGTGCCAGCAGCTTAGAAGGGACACGAGCCTACAATGAGCAGTTCTTC.

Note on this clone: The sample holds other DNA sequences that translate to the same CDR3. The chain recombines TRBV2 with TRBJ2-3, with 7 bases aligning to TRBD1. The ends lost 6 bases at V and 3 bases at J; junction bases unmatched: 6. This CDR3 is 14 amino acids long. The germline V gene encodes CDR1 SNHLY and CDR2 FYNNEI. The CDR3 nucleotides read TGTGCCAGCAGCTACAGGGGAAGGACAGATACGCAGTATTTT. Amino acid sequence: CASSYRGRTDTQYF.

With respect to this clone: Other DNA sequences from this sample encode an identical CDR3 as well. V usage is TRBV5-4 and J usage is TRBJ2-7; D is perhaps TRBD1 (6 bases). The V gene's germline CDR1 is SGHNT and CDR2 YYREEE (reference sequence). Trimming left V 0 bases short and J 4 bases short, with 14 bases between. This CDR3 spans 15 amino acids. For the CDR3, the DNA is TGTGCCAGCAGCTTGGGGGGGCGGGTTGGTTACGAGCAGTACTTC. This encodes CASSLGGRVGYEQYF.

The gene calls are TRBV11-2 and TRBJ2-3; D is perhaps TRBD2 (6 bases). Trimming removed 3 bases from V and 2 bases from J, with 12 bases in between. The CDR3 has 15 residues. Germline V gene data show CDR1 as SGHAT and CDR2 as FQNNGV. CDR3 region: CASSLGSGHTDTQYF. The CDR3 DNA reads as TGTGCCAGCAGCTTGGGAAGCGGGCACACAGATACGCAGTATTTT.

The CDR3 region is CASTLQGSITDTQYF. DNA for the CDR3: TGTGCCAGCACCCTACAGGGGTCTATCACAGATACGCAGTATTTT. The chain joins TRBV28 to TRBJ2-3; the match to TRBD1 covers 7 bases. V shed 7 bases, J shed 2 bases, and the junction held 9 bases outside the gene matches. Germline V gene lookup returns CDR1 MDHEN and CDR2 SYDVKM. This CDR3 spans 15 amino acids.

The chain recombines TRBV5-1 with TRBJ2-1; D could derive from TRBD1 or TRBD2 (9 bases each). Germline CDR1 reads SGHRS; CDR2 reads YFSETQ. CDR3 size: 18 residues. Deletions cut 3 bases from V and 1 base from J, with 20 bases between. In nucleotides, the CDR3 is TGCGCCAGCAGCTCCACAGGGGGCGGACTAGCGTCCTACAATGAGCAGTTCTTC. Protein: CASSSTGGGLASYNEQFF.